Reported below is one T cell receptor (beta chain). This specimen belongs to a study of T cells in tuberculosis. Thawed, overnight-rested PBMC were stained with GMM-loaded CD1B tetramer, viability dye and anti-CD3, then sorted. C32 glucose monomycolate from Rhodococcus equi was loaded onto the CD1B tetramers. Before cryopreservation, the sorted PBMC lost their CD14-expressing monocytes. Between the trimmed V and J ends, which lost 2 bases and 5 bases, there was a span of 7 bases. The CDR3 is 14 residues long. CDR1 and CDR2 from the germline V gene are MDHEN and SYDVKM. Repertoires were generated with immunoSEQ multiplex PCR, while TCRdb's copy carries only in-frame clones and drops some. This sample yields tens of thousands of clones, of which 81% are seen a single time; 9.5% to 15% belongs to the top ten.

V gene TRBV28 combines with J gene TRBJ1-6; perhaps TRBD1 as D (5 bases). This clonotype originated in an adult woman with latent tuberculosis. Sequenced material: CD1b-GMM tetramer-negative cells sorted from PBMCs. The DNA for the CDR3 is TGTGCCAGCAGTTTAGCAGGGAATAATTCACCCCTCCACTTT. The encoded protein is CASSLAGNNSPLHF.